This paragraph reports one TCR beta chain. Its antigen is still unknown. CDR3 length: 15 amino acids. Trimming removed 0 bases from V and 2 bases from J, with 12 bases in between. From germline, CDR1 is SGDLS and CDR2 YYNGEE. This sample was included in a study of lymphopenia after photon versus proton radiotherapy. Study outcomes and limitations: Relative stability marked proton patients; photon patients lost diversity and naive cells. After lymphocyte nadir, photon-treated repertoires showed oligoclonal expansion, especially CD8+ Temra.

Sequencing used immunoSEQ multiplex PCR; TCRdb keeps in-frame clones, though not all of them. This table holds about 18,000 clones, 92% found once. The specimen comprised peripheral blood, sampled from a patient treated with photon-based radiotherapy. The chain joins TRBV9 to TRBJ2-7, with D tentatively TRBD2 (5 bases). The TCR sequence derives from a woman in her 40s with cholangiocarcinoma. Here the CDR3 reads CASSVDGGGAYEQYF. The CDR3 DNA is TGTGCCAGCAGCGTAGATGGAGGTGGGGCCTACGAGCAGTACTTC.